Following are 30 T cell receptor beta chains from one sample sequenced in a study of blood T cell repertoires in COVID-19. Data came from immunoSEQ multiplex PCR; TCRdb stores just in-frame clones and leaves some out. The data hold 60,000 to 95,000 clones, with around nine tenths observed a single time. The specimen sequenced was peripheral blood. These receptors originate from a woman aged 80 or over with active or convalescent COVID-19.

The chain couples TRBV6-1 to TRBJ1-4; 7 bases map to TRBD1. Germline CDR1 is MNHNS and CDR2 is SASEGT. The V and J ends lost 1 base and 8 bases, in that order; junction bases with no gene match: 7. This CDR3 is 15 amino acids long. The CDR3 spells CASSEGDRDEEKLFF. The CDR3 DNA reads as TGTGCCAGCAGTGAAGGAGACAGGGACGAGGAAAAACTGTTTTTT.

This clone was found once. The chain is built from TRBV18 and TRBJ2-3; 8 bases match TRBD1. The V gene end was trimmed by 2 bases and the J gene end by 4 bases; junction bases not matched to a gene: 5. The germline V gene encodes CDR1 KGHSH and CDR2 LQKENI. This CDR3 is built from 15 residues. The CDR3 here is CASSPNQGASDTQYF. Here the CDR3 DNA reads TGTGCCAGCTCACCAAACCAGGGGGCATCAGATACGCAGTATTTT. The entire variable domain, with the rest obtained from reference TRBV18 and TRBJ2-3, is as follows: NAGVMQNPRHLVRRRGQEARLRCSPMKGHSHVYWYRQLPEEGLKFMVYLQKENIIDESGMPKERFSAEFPKEGPSILRIQQVVRGDSAAYFCASSPNQGASDTQYFGPGTRLTVL.

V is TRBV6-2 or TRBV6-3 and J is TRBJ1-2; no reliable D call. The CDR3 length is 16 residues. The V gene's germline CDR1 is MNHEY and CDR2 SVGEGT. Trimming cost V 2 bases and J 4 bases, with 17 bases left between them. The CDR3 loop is CASSYRNLPSSYGYTF. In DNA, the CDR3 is TGTGCCAGCAGTTACCGAAACCTTCCATCTAGCTATGGCTACACCTTC.

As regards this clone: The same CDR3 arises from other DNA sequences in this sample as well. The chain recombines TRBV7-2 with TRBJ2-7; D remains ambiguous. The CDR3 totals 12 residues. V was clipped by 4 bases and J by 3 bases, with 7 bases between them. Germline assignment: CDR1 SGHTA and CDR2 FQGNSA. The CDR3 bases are TGTGCCAGCAGCTCAACGGGCTACGAGCAGTACTTC. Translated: CASSSTGYEQYF.

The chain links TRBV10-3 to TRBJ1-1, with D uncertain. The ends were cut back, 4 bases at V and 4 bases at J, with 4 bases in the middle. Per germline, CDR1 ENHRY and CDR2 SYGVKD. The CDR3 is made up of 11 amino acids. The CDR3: CAISGATEAFF. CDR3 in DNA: TGTGCCATCAGTGGGGCCACTGAAGCTTTCTTT.

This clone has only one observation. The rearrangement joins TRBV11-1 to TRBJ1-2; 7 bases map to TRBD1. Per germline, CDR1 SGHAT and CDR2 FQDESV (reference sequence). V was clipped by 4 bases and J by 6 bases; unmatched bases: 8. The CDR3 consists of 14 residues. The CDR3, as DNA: TGTGCCAGCAGCTCAACCACAGGGGAAAATGGCTACACCTTC. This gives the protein CASSSTTGENGYTF.

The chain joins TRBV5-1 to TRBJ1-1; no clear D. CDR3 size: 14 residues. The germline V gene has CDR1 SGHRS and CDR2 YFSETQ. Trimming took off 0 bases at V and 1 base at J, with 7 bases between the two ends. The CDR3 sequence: CASSLGHPNTEAFF. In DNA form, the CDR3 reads TGCGCCAGCAGCTTGGGACATCCGAACACTGAAGCTTTCTTT.

The CDR3 protein is CASSQDFSRGGNTEAFF. CDR3 in DNA: TGTGCCAGCAGCCAAGACTTCTCTAGGGGGGGAAACACTGAAGCTTTCTTT. The chain employs TRBV4-2 and TRBJ1-1, with D perhaps matching TRBD1 (6 bases). The CDR3 runs 17 residues. Per the germline V gene, CDR1 is LGHNA and CDR2 is YNFKEQ. The V end was cut by 0 bases, the J end by 2 bases, with 16 bases between.

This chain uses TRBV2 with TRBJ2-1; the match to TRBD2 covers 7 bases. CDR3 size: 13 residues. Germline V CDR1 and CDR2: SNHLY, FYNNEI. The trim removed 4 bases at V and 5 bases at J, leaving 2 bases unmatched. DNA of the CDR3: TGTGCCAGCAGTGTCGGGGGGAACAATGAGCAGTTCTTC. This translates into CASSVGGNNEQFF.

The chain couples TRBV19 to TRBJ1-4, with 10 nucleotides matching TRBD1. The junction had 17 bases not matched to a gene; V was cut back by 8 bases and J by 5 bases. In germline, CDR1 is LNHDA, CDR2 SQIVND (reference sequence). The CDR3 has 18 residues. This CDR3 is CASRPSGTGVKENEKLFF. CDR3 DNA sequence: TGTGCCAGTCGACCCTCGGGGACAGGGGTAAAGGAAAATGAAAAACTGTTTTTT. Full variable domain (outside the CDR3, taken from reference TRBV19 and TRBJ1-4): DGGITQSPKYLFRKEGQNVTLSCEQNLNHDAMYWYRQDPGQGLRLIYYSQIVNDFQKGDIAEGYSVSREKKESFPLTVTSAQKNPTAFYLCASRPSGTGVKENEKLFFGSGTQLSVL.

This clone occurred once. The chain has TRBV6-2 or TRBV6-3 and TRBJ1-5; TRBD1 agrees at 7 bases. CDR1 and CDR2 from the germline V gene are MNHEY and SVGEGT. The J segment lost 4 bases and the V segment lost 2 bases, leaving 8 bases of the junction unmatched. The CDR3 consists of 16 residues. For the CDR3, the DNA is TGTGCCAGCAGTTACGCCTTCAGGGGGAAGAATCAGCCCCAGCATTTT. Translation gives CASSYAFRGKNQPQHF.

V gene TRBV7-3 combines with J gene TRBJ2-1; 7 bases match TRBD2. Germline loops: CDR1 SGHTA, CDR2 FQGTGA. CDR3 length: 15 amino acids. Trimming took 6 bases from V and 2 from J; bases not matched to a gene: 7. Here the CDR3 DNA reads TGTGCCAGCAGTTCGTTAGCGGGCACCTACAATGAGCAGTTCTTC. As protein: CASSSLAGTYNEQFF. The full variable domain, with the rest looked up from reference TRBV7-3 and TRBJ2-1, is GAGVSQTPSNKVTEKGKYVELRCDPISGHTALYWYRQSLGQGPEFLIYFQGTGAADDSGLPNDRFFAVRPEGSVSTLKIQRTERGDSAVYLCASSSLAGTYNEQFFGPGTRLTVL.

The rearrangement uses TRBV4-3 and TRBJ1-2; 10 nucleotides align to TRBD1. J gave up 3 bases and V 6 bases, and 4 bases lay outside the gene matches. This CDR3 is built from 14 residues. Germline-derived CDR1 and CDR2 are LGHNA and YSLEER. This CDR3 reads CASRGQGRHYGYTF. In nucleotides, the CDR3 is TGCGCCAGCAGGGGACAGGGGCGCCACTATGGCTACACCTTC.

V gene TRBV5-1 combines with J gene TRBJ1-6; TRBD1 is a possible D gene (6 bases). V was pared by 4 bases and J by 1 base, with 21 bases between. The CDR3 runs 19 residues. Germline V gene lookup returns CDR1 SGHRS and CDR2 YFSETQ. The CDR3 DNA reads TGCGCCAGCAGCACAAGACCTTTACAGGGCATTTCCTATAATTCACCCCTCCACTTT. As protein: CASSTRPLQGISYNSPLHF.

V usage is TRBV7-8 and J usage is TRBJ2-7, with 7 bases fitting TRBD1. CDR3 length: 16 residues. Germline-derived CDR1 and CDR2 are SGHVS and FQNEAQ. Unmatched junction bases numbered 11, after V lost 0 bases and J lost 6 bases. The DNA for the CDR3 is TGTGCCAGCAGCTTAGCATTCCGGACAGGAGAGTTCGAGCAGTACTTC. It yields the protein CASSLAFRTGEFEQYF.

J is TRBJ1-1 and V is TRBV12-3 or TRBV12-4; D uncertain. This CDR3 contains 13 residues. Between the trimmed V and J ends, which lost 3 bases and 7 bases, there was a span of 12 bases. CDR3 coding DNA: TGTGCCAGCAGTTTTCAGGCGGGAGTTGAAGCTTTCTTT. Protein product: CASSFQAGVEAFF.

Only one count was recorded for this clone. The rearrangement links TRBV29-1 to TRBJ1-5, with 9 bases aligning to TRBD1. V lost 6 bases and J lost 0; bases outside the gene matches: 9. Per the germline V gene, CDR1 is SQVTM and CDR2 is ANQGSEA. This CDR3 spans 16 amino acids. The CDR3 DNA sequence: TGCAGCGTCGGGACAGGGTGGACTGATAGCAATCAGCCCCAGCATTTT. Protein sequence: CSVGTGWTDSNQPQHF.

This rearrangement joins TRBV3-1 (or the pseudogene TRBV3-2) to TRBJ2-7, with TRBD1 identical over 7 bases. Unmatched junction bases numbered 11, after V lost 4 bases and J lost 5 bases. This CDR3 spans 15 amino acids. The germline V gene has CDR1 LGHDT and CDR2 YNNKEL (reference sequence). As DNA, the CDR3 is TGTGCCAGCAGCCCCGGAAGAGACAGGGACCACGAGCAGTACTTC. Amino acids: CASSPGRDRDHEQYF.

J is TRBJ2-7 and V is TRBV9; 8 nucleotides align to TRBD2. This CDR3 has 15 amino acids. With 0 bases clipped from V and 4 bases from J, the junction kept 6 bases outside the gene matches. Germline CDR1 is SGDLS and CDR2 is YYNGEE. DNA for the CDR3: TGTGCCAGCAGCGTAGGCCTAGCGGGTACGTACGAGCAGTACTTC. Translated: CASSVGLAGTYEQYF.

CDR3 sequence reads: CASSLAVSGELFF. CDR3 in DNA: TGCGCCAGCAGCTTGGCTGTCAGCGGGGAGCTGTTTTTT. J is TRBJ2-2 and V is TRBV5-1; D not certain. CDR1 and CDR2 (germline): SGHRS, YFSETQ. This CDR3 contains 13 residues. The V end lost 0 bases, the J end lost 7 bases, and 7 bases lay between the germline ends.

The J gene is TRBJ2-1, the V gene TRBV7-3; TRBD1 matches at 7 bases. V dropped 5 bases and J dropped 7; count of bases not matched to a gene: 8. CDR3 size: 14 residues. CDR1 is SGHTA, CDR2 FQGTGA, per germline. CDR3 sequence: CASSQGTVKNEQFF. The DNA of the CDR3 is TGTGCCAGCAGCCAAGGGACAGTGAAAAATGAGCAGTTCTTC. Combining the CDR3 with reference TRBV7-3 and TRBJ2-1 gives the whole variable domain GAGVSQTPSNKVTEKGKYVELRCDPISGHTALYWYRQSLGQGPEFLIYFQGTGAADDSGLPNDRFFAVRPEGSVSTLKIQRTERGDSAVYLCASSQGTVKNEQFFGPGTRLTVL.

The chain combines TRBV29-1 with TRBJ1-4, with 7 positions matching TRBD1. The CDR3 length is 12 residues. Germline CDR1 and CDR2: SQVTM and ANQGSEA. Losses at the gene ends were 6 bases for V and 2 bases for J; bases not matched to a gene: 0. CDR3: CSVQGTNEKLFF. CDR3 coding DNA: TGCAGCGTACAGGGGACTAATGAAAAACTGTTTTTT. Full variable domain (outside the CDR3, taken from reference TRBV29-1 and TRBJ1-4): SAVISQKPSRDICQRGTSLTIQCQVDSQVTMMFWYRQQPGQSLTLIATANQGSEATYESGFVIDKFPISRPNLTFSTLTVSNMSPEDSSIYLCSVQGTNEKLFFGSGTQLSVL.

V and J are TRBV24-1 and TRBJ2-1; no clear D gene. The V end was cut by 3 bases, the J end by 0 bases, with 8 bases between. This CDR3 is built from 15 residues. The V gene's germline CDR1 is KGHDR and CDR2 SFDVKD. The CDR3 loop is CATSDPASSYNEQFF. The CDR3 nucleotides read TGTGCCACCAGTGATCCGGCTAGCTCCTACAATGAGCAGTTCTTC.

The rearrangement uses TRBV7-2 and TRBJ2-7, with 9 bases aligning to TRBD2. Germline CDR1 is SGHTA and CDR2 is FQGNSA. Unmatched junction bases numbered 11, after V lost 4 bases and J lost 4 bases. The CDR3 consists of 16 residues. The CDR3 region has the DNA TGTGCCAGCAGCTCCGGTGGTAGCGGGGGTTTTTACGAGCAGTACTTC. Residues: CASSSGGSGGFYEQYF.

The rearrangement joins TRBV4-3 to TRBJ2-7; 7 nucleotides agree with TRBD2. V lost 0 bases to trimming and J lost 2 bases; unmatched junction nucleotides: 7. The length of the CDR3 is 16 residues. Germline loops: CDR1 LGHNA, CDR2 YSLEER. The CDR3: CASSQDLSGDTYEQYF. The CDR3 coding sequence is TGCGCCAGCAGCCAAGATTTGAGCGGGGATACCTACGAGCAGTACTTC.

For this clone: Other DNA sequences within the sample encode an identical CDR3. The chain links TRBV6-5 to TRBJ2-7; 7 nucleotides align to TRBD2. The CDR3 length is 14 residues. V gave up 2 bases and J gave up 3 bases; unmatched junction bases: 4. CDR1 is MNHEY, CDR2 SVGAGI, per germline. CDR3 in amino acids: CASSYRRGSYEQYF. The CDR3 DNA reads TGTGCCAGCAGTTACAGGCGGGGGAGCTACGAGCAGTACTTC.

The chain's CDR3 is CAIRNWDRGTYEQYF. DNA of the CDR3: TGTGCCATCAGAAACTGGGACAGGGGAACCTACGAGCAGTACTTC. V and J are TRBV10-3 and TRBJ2-7; 10 bases agree with TRBD1. V dropped 6 bases and J dropped 2; count of bases not matched to a gene: 7. Germline loops: CDR1 ENHRY, CDR2 SYGVKD. This CDR3 is 15 amino acids long.

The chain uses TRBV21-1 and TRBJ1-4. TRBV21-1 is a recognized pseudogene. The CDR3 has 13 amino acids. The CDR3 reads CASSASEGEKLFF. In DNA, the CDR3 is TGTGCCAGCAGCGCCTCGGAGGGTGAAAAACTGTTTTTT.

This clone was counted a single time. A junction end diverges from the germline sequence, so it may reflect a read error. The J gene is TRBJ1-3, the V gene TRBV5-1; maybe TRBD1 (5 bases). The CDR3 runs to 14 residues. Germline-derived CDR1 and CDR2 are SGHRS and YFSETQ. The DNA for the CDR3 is TGCGCCCGCAGCCCGCCGGGGGGGGGAAACACCATATATTTT. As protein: CARSPPGGGNTIYF.

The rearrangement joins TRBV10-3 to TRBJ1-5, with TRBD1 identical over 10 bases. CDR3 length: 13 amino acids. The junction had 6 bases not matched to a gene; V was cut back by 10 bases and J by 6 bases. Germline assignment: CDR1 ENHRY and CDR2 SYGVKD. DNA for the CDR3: TGTGCCACCGGGACAGGGGAACGTCAGCCCCAGCATTTT. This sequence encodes CATGTGERQPQHF.